This TCR beta chain was recorded in a study of blood T cell repertoires in COVID-19 (dated by TCRdb to between 2020 and 2021). Broadly, across the study: The collaborator samples originated in the United States, Italy and Spain and spanned the acute and convalescent phases of COVID-19. The prospective study material was composed of cDNA or gDNA derived from T cells, B-cell-depleted T cells, or PBMCs. Samples came from the ongoing ImmuneRACE study (first 160 participants) plus 1,254 subjects from 6 global collaborators. The repertoires were made available in a free public database intended to serve as a resource for research on the immune response to SARS-CoV-2. Where available, HLA class I and class II types were obtained from metadata supplied by the sample provider rather than from assay-based typing. Sample metadata almost always included a de-identified subject ID, COVID-19 status, age in years and sex. Subjects who had been exposed to COVID-19, were actively infected with it, or had recovered from it provided the deeply sampled blood TCRbeta repertoires that made up the dataset. Study-wide conclusions, independent of this receptor: The amount of clinical and demographic metadata varied by source and participant and was provided uncurated.

A remark on this clone: It has no known antigen specificity. No quality values exist for individual bases; no much larger clone is one base distant.

TCRbeta CDR3 regions were amplified from genomic DNA by means of the immunoSEQ Assay, a bias-controlled multiplex PCR. In the original analysis: Within the assay, amplification of reference gene primers was used to estimate how many nucleated cells each sample contained. To quantify the absolute abundance of each unique TCRbeta CDR3 rearrangement, sequence reads were collapsed and filtered. For each sample, productive Simpson clonality was calculated as the square root of Simpson's diversity index over productive rearrangements. This is the immuneACCESS table as TCRdb keeps it, with only in-frame sequences that have V and J called. A part of the clones is gone; compared with another copy, unresolved V genes explain less than half, and the rest is unexplained. V, J and clone size are taken as reported in that table, and D and trimming were inferred from the DNA itself. For this sample the table gives 200,000 to 300,000 clones, of which 70% to 90% were detected only once. 4% to 4.5% of the sample lies in the top ten.

Each collaborating institution followed its own protocols to collect whole blood in K2EDTA tubes. For TCRbeta analysis, collaborator samples were shipped as frozen whole blood, as isolated PBMCs, or as DNA extracted from either sample type. After removal of 5 bases from V and 0 bases from J, the junction retains 7 bases not matched to a gene. Including cysteine and phenylalanine, the CDR3 has 17 amino acids. The CDR3 DNA has 51 bases and is translated from base 1. The germline V gene (reference sequence) yields SGHNT for CDR1 and YYREEE for CDR2. The sample comprised peripheral blood. This TCR came from a man aged 45-60 years with acute or convalescent COVID-19. The rearranged segments are TRBV5-4 and TRBJ1-6, with TRBD1 identical over 8 junction bases. The CDR3 loop reads CASSQGTGLSYNSPLHF. The nucleotide sequence reads as follows: TGTGCCAGCAGTCAGGGGACAGGCCTCTCCTATAATTCACCCCTCCACTTT.